One T cell receptor (beta chain) is described in this entry. Its antigen is still unknown. This entry is derived from a study of monozygotic twins with inflammatory bowel disease (dated by TCRdb to the late 2010s). Study-wide context: The complete study included about 30 monozygotic twin pairs: 19 IBD-discordant Danish pairs and nine German pairs, of which four were IBD-concordant and five were IBD-discordant. Within discordant pairs, disease-associated traits were sought mainly by comparing IBD patients with their genetically identical healthy co-twins. Each individual had, on average, about 151 000 unique TCRalpha sequences and 181 000 unique TCRbeta sequences available for analysis.

What the work shows at the level of the full study, not this receptor alone: Because patients were on differing immunosuppressive treatments, the repertoires may have picked up extra background noise and inter-individual variability. No difference in repertoire similarity was observed between concordant and discordant twins, possibly owing to limited statistical power. The results gave no support for a single strong signal or clonotype linked to IBD. Different T cell subtypes could not be distinguished in the analysis. Fewer clonotypes were shared with other individuals by IBD patients than by healthy twins, most markedly in patients showing signs of disease activity. IBD patients had lower TCRbeta repertoire diversity, measured by the inverse Simpson index, than their healthy co-twins.

From each donor, an approximately 2.4 ml peripheral blood sample was drawn into PAXgene tubes and stored at -80 degrees C. Without any T cell sorting, total RNA was extracted from whole blood using the PAXgene blood miRNA kit on an automated QIAcube. Peripheral blood from monozygotic twin pairs, either concordant or discordant for inflammatory bowel disease, underwent deep TCRalpha and TCRbeta repertoire profiling that used unique molecular barcoding. Smoking habits were recorded for all twin pairs, with individuals classified as current, former or never smokers. Library preparation employed 5' RACE. Each TCR library was prepared from around 3,200 ng of total RNA. cDNA was synthesized with SMARTScribe reverse transcriptase in eight separate reactions per sample. Unique molecular identifiers containing a 6-nucleotide sample barcode were introduced through template switching during cDNA synthesis. Two nested PCRs of approximately 16 and 10 cycles amplified the TCRalpha and TCRbeta cDNA, and bead purification followed each PCR. Before amplification, the cDNA was treated with uracil DNA-glycosylase and purified using the QIAquick PCR purification kit. In the second PCR, Illumina TruSeq-compatible adapters and sample-specific barcodes were added. Library quality and concentration were assessed using TapeStation and Qubit, and about 5 ng of each library was pooled. The pooled libraries were sequenced with 2 x 100 bp reads and custom sequencing primers on an Illumina HiSeq2500 single-index Rapid Run. The original pipeline was this. UMI-based consensus assembly with MiGEC version 1.2.6 was used to correct PCR and sequencing errors. MiXCR version 2.1.1 was used to carry out V(D)J alignment, clonotype assembly and CDR3 extraction. Normalisation of gene usage, clonotype sharing and MAIT/NKT TCR abundance was achieved by analysing the top 1000, 10 000 and 20 000 clonotypes per sample. After downsampling to 27 000 UMIs, diversity was calculated as the inverse Simpson index using the vegan R package. Statistical testing used paired Mann-Whitney U tests on the discordant twin pairs and applied Benjamini-Hochberg correction for multiple testing. TCRdb reprocessed the raw reads; every CDR3 protein sequence is a single record, and DNA is not supplied. None of the V and J calls come from the authors' own analysis; TCRdb made them. This sample's listing comprises approximately 340,000 distinct CDR3 sequences. The ten biggest clones cover 2% to 2.5% of the sample.

Reading the germline V gene (reference sequence) gives CDR1 SGHAT and CDR2 FQDESV. Counted from cysteine to phenylalanine, this CDR3 has 18 amino acids. Only the protein sequence is given. This chain is built from TRBV11-1 and TRBJ2-7; the D call from TCRdb, TRBD2, cannot be confirmed without DNA. The receptor comes from a human donor with ulcerative colitis or Crohn's disease, or a healthy co-twin of an affected twin (not recorded which). The sample consisted of blood. The CDR3 here reads CASSLTPAADRISYEQYF.